Presented here are 27 T cell receptor beta chains from one specimen sequenced in a study of neurological immune-mediated disorders. In TCRdb, the 5' RACE reads were re-called with MiXCR into one record per CDR3 protein. The sample consists of more than 15,000 distinct CDR3 sequences, 13% to 15% of them appearing once. Sample: CD4+ T cells from blood. These receptor sequences come from an older woman with HTLV-1-associated myelopathy (HAM/TSP).

The sample holds many counts of this clonotype. This chain links TRBV28 with TRBJ2-2, with 8 bases that match TRBD1. CDR3 length: 15 amino acids. V lost 5 bases to trimming and J lost 0 bases; unmatched junction nucleotides: 2. Germline-derived CDR1 and CDR2 are MDHEN and SYDVKM. For the CDR3, the DNA is TGTGCCAGCAGTGAGACAGGGGCGAACACCGGGGAGCTGTTTTTT. The encoded protein is CASSETGANTGELFF.

This clonotype was detected many times. The chain carries TRBV6-2 or TRBV6-3 and TRBJ1-6, with D hard to call. CDR3 size: 14 residues. From germline, CDR1 is MNHEY and CDR2 SVGEGT. V was clipped by 8 bases and J by 7 bases, with 15 bases between them. CDR3 DNA sequence: TGTGCCAGCTTCTCCCCCACCGGGAATTCACCCCTCCACTTT. Protein: CASFSPTGNSPLHF.

This clonotype was counted many times. CDR3 sequence reads: CATSGGVIRDTGELFF. CDR3 bases: TGTGCCACCTCAGGGGGGGTCATCCGGGACACCGGGGAGCTGTTTTTT. The V call is TRBV10-3, the J call TRBJ2-2; D may be TRBD1 or TRBD2 (7 bases each). Germline V CDR1 and CDR2: ENHRY, SYGVKD. The V end lost 10 bases, the J end lost 3 bases, and 21 bases lay between the germline ends. The CDR3 is 16 residues long.

The V call is TRBV20-1, the J call TRBJ2-3, with 15 positions matching TRBD2. This CDR3 is 14 amino acids long. CDR1 DFQATT and CDR2 SNEGSKA come from the germline V gene (reference sequence). V lost 5 bases to trimming and J lost 3 bases; unmatched junction nucleotides: 0. This CDR3 is CSAGTSGRTDTQYF. CDR3 DNA: TGCAGTGCTGGGACTAGCGGGAGGACAGATACGCAGTATTTT.

By share of the sample, this clonotype is medium-sized (0.01 to 0.1%). The V call is TRBV7-9, the J call TRBJ2-7, with 9 bases aligning to TRBD1. V shed 3 bases, J shed 2 bases, and the junction held 5 bases outside the gene matches. The length of the CDR3 is 15 residues. Germline CDR1 is SEHNR and CDR2 is FQNEAQ (reference sequence). This CDR3 reads CASSLGQGLTYEQYF. The CDR3 coding sequence is TGTGCCAGCAGCTTGGGACAGGGACTCACCTACGAGCAGTACTTC.

This clonotype was picked up a small number of times. A read error may produce the germline difference seen at one junction end. V gene TRBV27 combines with J gene TRBJ2-2; the D gene is possibly TRBD1 (5 bases). The germline CDR1 and CDR2 sequences are MNHEY and SMNVEV (reference sequence). CDR3 length: 17 residues. The CDR3 DNA follows: TGTGTCAGCAGCATCCTCTCAGGGTGGGGTGCATTCGGGGAGCTGTTTTTT. Protein sequence: CVSSILSGWGAFGELFF.

This clonotype was detected ten times or more. J is TRBJ1-1 and V is TRBV6-5, with 7 bases lining up with TRBD1. This CDR3 is built from 14 residues. Germline CDR1 reads MNHEY; CDR2 reads SVGAGI. The ends lost 2 bases at V and 0 bases at J; junction bases unmatched: 0. The CDR3 region is CASSYGQVNTEAFF. CDR3 bases: TGTGCCAGCAGTTACGGACAGGTGAACACTGAAGCTTTCTTT.

The sample holds many counts of this clonotype. The V and J genes are TRBV7-8 and TRBJ1-4, with 7 bases lining up with TRBD1. The germline CDR1 and CDR2 sequences are SGHVS and FQNEAQ. The CDR3 is made up of 15 amino acids. Trimming removed 1 base from V and 3 bases from J; junction bases left unmatched: 2. CDR3 DNA sequence: TGTGCCAGCAGCTTAGTGACAGGGCCTAATGAAAAACTGTTTTTT. This encodes CASSLVTGPNEKLFF.

At least ten counts were recorded for this clonotype. J is TRBJ2-3 and V is TRBV5-1; 15 bases align to TRBD2. CDR3 length: 16 amino acids. CDR1 and CDR2 (germline): SGHRS, YFSETQ. After removal of 4 bases from V and 6 bases from J, the junction contained 6 bases not matched to a gene. As DNA, the CDR3 is TGCGCCAGCAGCACCGGACTAGCGGGAGGGTACGATACGCAGTATTTT. Protein product: CASSTGLAGGYDTQYF.

This clonotype was recorded many times. The chain has TRBV10-2 and TRBJ1-6; 7 nucleotides align to TRBD1. The ends lost 5 bases at V and 6 bases at J; junction bases unmatched: 4. The CDR3 runs to 14 residues. The germline V gene has CDR1 WSHSY and CDR2 SAAADI. CDR3 loop: CASSRGQTNSPLHF. The CDR3 nucleotides are TGCGCCAGCAGTAGGGGACAGACTAATTCACCCCTCCACTTT.

With respect to this clonotype: Compared with germline, one end of the junction differs, possibly owing to a read error. The DNA of the CDR3 is TGCAGTGCTTGGCGGGGCCAAGCGACCCAGTACTTC. Protein product: CSAWRGQATQYF. The chain is built from TRBV20-1 and TRBJ2-5, with D tentatively TRBD2 (6 bases). The CDR3 runs to 12 residues. Germline assignment: CDR1 DFQATT and CDR2 SNEGSKA (reference sequence).

The sample holds many counts of this clonotype. A read error may account for a junction end that differs from germline. This chain joins TRBV5-1 and TRBJ2-2; 7 nucleotides line up with TRBD1. The germline gives CDR1 SGHRS, CDR2 YFSETQ. CDR3 length: 14 amino acids. CDR3 amino acids: CASSRDSNTGELFF. The CDR3 DNA reads as TGTGCCAGCAGCAGGGACAGTAACACCGGGGAGCTGTTTTTT.

This clonotype was recorded at least ten times. The rearrangement links TRBV29-1 to TRBJ2-7, with 7 bases matching TRBD1. This CDR3 has 12 residues. Trimming took 4 bases from V and 2 from J; bases not matched to a gene: 2. Germline V lookup: CDR1 SQVTM, CDR2 ANQGSEA. CDR3 in amino acids: CSVVDRAYEQYF. In nucleotides, the CDR3 is TGCAGCGTTGTTGACAGGGCCTACGAGCAGTACTTC.

The table lists this clonotype with many counts. In nucleotides, the CDR3 is TGCAGTGCTAGAGATGAGTCGGAGACCCAGTACTTC. Translation: CSARDESETQYF. The chain combines TRBV20-1 with TRBJ2-5; D gene uncertain. The germline V gene has CDR1 DFQATT and CDR2 SNEGSKA (reference sequence). The CDR3 extends over 12 amino acids. The V end was cut by 0 bases, the J end by 5 bases, with 7 bases between.

This clonotype was recorded at least ten times. The chain employs TRBV3-1 and TRBJ2-2, with 11 bases that match TRBD2. Germline V CDR1 and CDR2: LGHDT, YNNKEL (reference sequence). CDR3 length: 16 residues. V was clipped by 3 bases and J by 2 bases; unmatched bases: 2. Written as DNA, the CDR3 is TGTGCCAGCAGCCAGGGACTAGCGGTTAACACCGGGGAGCTGTTTTTT. Translating gives CASSQGLAVNTGELFF. The whole variable domain, remainder taken from reference TRBV3-1 and TRBJ2-2, is DTAVSQTPKYLVTQMGNDKSIKCEQNLGHDTMYWYKQDSKKFLKIMFSYNNKELIINETVPNRFSPKSPDKAHLNLHINSLELGDSAVYFCASSQGLAVNTGELFFGEGSRLTVL.

This clonotype has ten or more counts. This chain joins TRBV20-1 and TRBJ1-1; D might be TRBD1 (5 bases). CDR1 and CDR2 from the germline V gene are DFQATT and SNEGSKA (reference sequence). V was clipped by 6 bases and J by 1 base, with 12 bases between them. This CDR3 region has 13 residues. CDR3 sequence reads: CSAQQDRNTEAFF. In DNA, the CDR3 is TGCAGTGCGCAACAGGATAGGAACACTGAAGCTTTCTTT.

At least ten counts were recorded for this clonotype. The J gene is TRBJ2-4, the V gene TRBV3-1, with D hard to call. CDR3 size: 12 residues. V was clipped by 0 bases and J by 10 bases, with 7 bases between them. Germline V gene sequence: CDR1 LGHDT, CDR2 YNNKEL (reference sequence). The CDR3: CASSQDVRIQYF. For the CDR3, the DNA is TGTGCCAGCAGCCAAGATGTCAGGATTCAGTACTTC.

This clonotype occurred many times. In DNA, the CDR3 is TGCGCCAGCAGTGGCTACATGGGGTCGGTTGCCACCGGGGAGCTGTTTTTT. Its translation: CASSGYMGSVATGELFF. This chain joins TRBV10-1 and TRBJ2-2, with no clear D. With 4 bases removed from V and 4 bases from J, the gap between germline ends came to 19 bases. Germline lookup yields CDR1 WNHNN and CDR2 SYGVQD (reference sequence). The CDR3 covers 17 residues.

This clonotype has at least ten counts. The rearrangement links TRBV18 to TRBJ2-7, with D perhaps matching TRBD2 (7 bases). This CDR3 contains 15 residues. V was cut by 3 bases and J by 2 bases, with 14 bases left in between. CDR1 is KGHSH, CDR2 LQKENI, per germline. The CDR3 loop is CASSPAAGDTYEQYF. The CDR3 DNA reads TGTGCCAGCTCACCCGCTGCGGGGGACACCTACGAGCAGTACTTC.

This clonotype was recorded at least ten times. J is TRBJ2-5 and V is TRBV7-9; TRBD1 is a possible D gene (5 bases). Trimming cost V 5 bases and J 4 bases, with 11 bases left between them. The germline gives CDR1 SEHNR, CDR2 FQNEAQ (reference sequence). The CDR3 consists of 13 residues. Written as DNA, the CDR3 is TGTGCCAGCAGCCCCCCGACAGCAGAGACCCAGTACTTC. Translation gives CASSPPTAETQYF.

This clonotype has a count of ten or more. The rearrangement uses TRBV30 and TRBJ2-2; perhaps TRBD2 as D (6 bases). CDR3 size: 15 residues. V was trimmed by 1 base and J by 1 base, leaving 10 bases between them. In germline, CDR1 is GTSNPN, CDR2 SVGIG (reference sequence). The CDR3 DNA reads TGTGCCTGGAGTGGCCCAGCGGGGAACACCGGGGAGCTGTTTTTT. Protein product: CAWSGPAGNTGELFF. Supplemented by reference TRBV30 and TRBJ2-2, the full variable domain reads SQTIHQWPATLVQPVGSPLSLECTVEGTSNPNLYWYRQAAGRGLQLLFYSVGIGQISSEVPQNLSASRPQDRQFILSSKKLLLSDSGFYLCAWSGPAGNTGELFFGEGSRLTVL.

In this sample, this clonotype turned up many times. DNA for the CDR3: TGCGCCAGCAGCCCTACGGGAAAGGGGACTAGCGCAGACAATGAGCAGTTCTTC. This encodes CASSPTGKGTSADNEQFF. V is TRBV5-1 and J is TRBJ2-1, with 10 nucleotides matching TRBD2. V was clipped by 4 bases and J by 5 bases; unmatched bases: 15. The CDR3 is 18 residues long. Germline V gives CDR1 SGHRS, CDR2 YFSETQ.

The genes are TRBV12-3 or TRBV12-4 and TRBJ2-1; D ambiguous. V was clipped by 1 base and J by 4 bases, with 2 bases between them. CDR3 length equals 12 residues. The CDR3 region has the DNA TGTGCCAGCAGTTTAGAATACAATGAGCAGTTCTTC. Its translation is CASSLEYNEQFF.

This clonotype was seen repeatedly, ten times or more. The chain links TRBV6-2 or TRBV6-3 to TRBJ2-1, with TRBD1 matching over 8 bases. The CDR3 spans 16 residues. After removal of 6 bases from V and 4 bases from J, the junction contained 11 bases not matched to a gene. CDR1 is MNHEY and CDR2 is SVGEGT in the germline V gene. CDR3 loop: CASRPHRDRLYNEQFF. The DNA of the CDR3 is TGTGCCAGCAGGCCTCACCGGGACAGGCTATACAATGAGCAGTTCTTC.

The gene calls are TRBV20-1 and TRBJ2-1; 7 positions match TRBD2. Trimming removed 4 bases from V and 8 bases from J; junction bases left unmatched: 26. The CDR3 sequence is 19 residues long. Germline values: CDR1 DFQATT, CDR2 SNEGSKA (reference sequence). CDR3 DNA sequence: TGCAGTGCTATTTTGGGAGGGCTAGCGGAAGCCTCTATATCCTATGAGCAGTTCTTC. Translating gives CSAILGGLAEASISYEQFF.

This clonotype was detected many times. Compared with germline, one end of the junction differs, possibly owing to a read error. The rearrangement links TRBV2 to TRBJ2-2; 8 nucleotides line up with TRBD1. Germline V gives CDR1 SNHLY, CDR2 FYNNEI. The CDR3 runs to 16 residues. CDR3: CASSLEQDRDGGEPFF. The CDR3 nucleotides are TGTGCCAGCAGCTTAGAACAGGACAGGGACGGCGGGGAGCCGTTTTTT.

This clonotype was detected only a few times. Here the CDR3 reads CSARDPAGQGPQETQYF. As DNA, the CDR3 is TGCAGTGCTAGAGATCCCGCGGGACAGGGGCCTCAAGAGACCCAGTACTTC. The gene calls are TRBV20-1 and TRBJ2-5; 10 bases map to TRBD1. The germline gives CDR1 DFQATT, CDR2 SNEGSKA (reference sequence). V was clipped by 0 bases and J by 2 bases; unmatched bases: 9. The CDR3 spans 17 residues.